This is a list of T cell receptor beta chains from one sample in a study of tumor and adjacent non-tumor tissue in lung cancer. TCRdb redid the calling of the multiplex PCR reads with MiXCR, one entry per CDR3 protein. Of some 100,000 distinct CDR3 sequences in the sample, around 80% were seen once. Sequencing was performed on lung tumor tissue. The receptors were gathered from a woman aged 55-75 years with non-small cell lung cancer. CDR3s include the opening cysteine and the closing phenylalanine or tryptophan. The D gene is left open where the match is weak. Expanded clones are given a class, and other clones once, few, many or no size at all.

clone_size: -; j_call: TRBJ2-7; v_call: TRBV28; d_call: -; cdr3_aa: CASIGIYEQYF; cdr3_nt: TGTGCCAGCATAGGGATCTACGAGCAGTACTTC
clone_size: once; j_call: TRBJ1-1; v_call: TRBV28; d_call: -; cdr3_aa: CASRWGSTEALF; cdr3_nt: TGTGCTAGCAGGTGGGGGTCTACGGAAGCTTTATTT
clone_size: medium-sized; j_call: TRBJ1-1; v_call: TRBV4-3; d_call: -; cdr3_aa: CASSQGGRNTEAFF; cdr3_nt: TGCGCCAGCAGCCAAGGTGGAAGGAACACTGAAGCTTTCTTT
clone_size: -; j_call: TRBJ1-1; v_call: TRBV11-1; d_call: -; cdr3_aa: CASSLDGDTEAFF; cdr3_nt: TGTGCCAGCAGCTTAGATGGTGACACTGAAGCTTTCTTT
clone_size: -; j_call: TRBJ1-2; v_call: TRBV5-1; d_call: -; cdr3_aa: CASRSWTTKYGYTF; cdr3_nt: TGCGCCAGCAGATCTTGGACGACCAAATATGGCTACACCTTC
clone_size: -; j_call: TRBJ2-5; v_call: TRBV29-1; d_call: -; cdr3_aa: CSGKGDETQYF; cdr3_nt: TGCAGTGGAAAGGGGGATGAGACCCAGTACTTC
clone_size: many; j_call: TRBJ2-1; v_call: TRBV4-1; d_call: -; cdr3_aa: CASSQEAVIYYNEQFF; cdr3_nt: TGCGCCAGCAGCCAAGAGGCAGTCATCTACTACAATGAGCAGTTCTTC
clone_size: once; j_call: TRBJ1-5; v_call: TRBV6-2/TRBV6-3; d_call: TRBD1; cdr3_aa: CASSRMRRQGPINQPQHF; cdr3_nt: TGTGCCAGCAGCCGGATGAGGAGACAGGGACCCATCAATCAGCCCCAGCATTTT
clone_size: many; j_call: TRBJ2-3; v_call: TRBV4-3; d_call: -; cdr3_aa: CASSQGGRGLTDTQYF; cdr3_nt: TGCGCCAGCAGCCAAGGCGGACGGGGCCTCACAGATACGCAGTATTTT
clone_size: once; j_call: TRBJ2-7; v_call: TRBV11-3; d_call: TRBD1; cdr3_aa: CASSLAGTVYQVTYEQYF; cdr3_nt: TGTGCCAGCAGCTTGGCCGGGACAGTGTATCAAGTCACCTACGAGCAGTACTTC
clone_size: -; j_call: TRBJ2-3; v_call: TRBV11-2; d_call: -; cdr3_aa: CASSAIRTATDTQYF; cdr3_nt: TGTGCCAGCAGCGCCATCAGGACGGCCACAGATACGCAATATTTT
clone_size: once; j_call: TRBJ1-5; v_call: TRBV20-1; d_call: -; cdr3_aa: CSAQPEDGQPHYF; cdr3_nt: TGCAGTGCTCAGCCCGAAGACGGTCAGCCCCATTATTTT
clone_size: -; j_call: TRBJ2-7; v_call: TRBV6-1; d_call: TRBD2; cdr3_aa: CISKLAGAYEQYF; cdr3_nt: TGTATCAGCAAGCTAGCGGGAGCCTACGAGCAGTACTTC
clone_size: -; j_call: TRBJ1-4; v_call: TRBV20-1; d_call: -; cdr3_aa: CRARDLDSGEKLFF; cdr3_nt: TGCAGAGCTAGAGATCTCGACAGCGGCGAAAAACTGTTCTTT
clone_size: -; j_call: TRBJ1-1; v_call: TRBV28; d_call: -; cdr3_aa: CASSLASKGRGTEAFF; cdr3_nt: TGTGCCAGCAGTTTGGCTTCGAAAGGCCGAGGCACTGAAGCTTTCTTT
clone_size: -; j_call: TRBJ2-5; v_call: TRBV20-1; d_call: -; cdr3_aa: CSARDLCILEIQYF; cdr3_nt: TGCAGTGCTAGAGATTTATGCATCTTAGAGATCCAGTACTTC
clone_size: -; j_call: TRBJ2-2; v_call: TRBV4-1; d_call: -; cdr3_aa: CDSSQESGLQSELLF; cdr3_nt: TGCGACAGCAGCCAAGAGAGTGGGCTCCAGTCGGAGCTGTTATTT
clone_size: -; j_call: TRBJ2-2; v_call: TRBV11-3; d_call: TRBD1; cdr3_aa: CASIPTGGRTGELFF; cdr3_nt: TGTGCCAGCATCCCTACAGGGGGCCGGACCGGGGAGCTGTTTTTT
clone_size: many; j_call: TRBJ1-4; v_call: TRBV5-5; d_call: -; cdr3_aa: CASSPDATRGEKLFF; cdr3_nt: TGTGCCAGCAGCCCCGACGCGACCAGGGGCGAAAAACTGTTTTTT
clone_size: -; j_call: TRBJ2-1; v_call: TRBV7-8; d_call: -; cdr3_aa: CTSSSKGCEQFF; cdr3_nt: TGTACCAGCAGCTCAAAGGGTTGTGAGCAGTTCTTC
clone_size: -; j_call: TRBJ2-1; v_call: TRBV6-2/TRBV6-3; d_call: -; cdr3_aa: CATSSVGSYNEQFF; cdr3_nt: TGTGCCACCAGTTCCGTAGGGTCCTACAATGAGCAGTTCTTC
clone_size: -; j_call: TRBJ1-5; v_call: TRBV28; d_call: -; cdr3_aa: CVSSSLDGFNQPQHF; cdr3_nt: TGTGTCAGCAGTTCCTTAGACGGCTTCAATCAGCCCCAGCATTTT
clone_size: -; j_call: TRBJ2-7; v_call: TRBV6-1; d_call: -; cdr3_aa: CASSTQGLDEQYF; cdr3_nt: TGTGCCAGCAGCACTCAGGGGTTGGACGAGCAGTACTTC
clone_size: once; j_call: TRBJ1-5; v_call: TRBV11-2; d_call: -; cdr3_aa: CASSLKRARDSNQPQHF; cdr3_nt: TGTGCTAGCAGCCTCAAGAGGGCCAGGGATAGCAATCAGCCCCAGCATTTT
clone_size: -; j_call: TRBJ2-1; v_call: TRBV11-3; d_call: -; cdr3_aa: CASGRGRGQGNVQFF; cdr3_nt: TGTGCCAGCGGCCGGGGCAGGGGTCAAGGCAATGTGCAGTTCTTC
clone_size: -; j_call: TRBJ2-6; v_call: TRBV11-3; d_call: -; cdr3_aa: CASSPGMGPGANVLTF; cdr3_nt: TGTGCCAGCAGCCCAGGGATGGGTCCTGGGGCCAACGTCCTGACTTTC
clone_size: many; j_call: TRBJ2-1; v_call: TRBV6-1; d_call: -; cdr3_aa: CASSATSNEQFF; cdr3_nt: TGTGCCAGCAGTGCCACTTCCAATGAGCAGTTCTTC
clone_size: -; j_call: TRBJ2-1; v_call: TRBV11-2; d_call: -; cdr3_aa: CASSPPQLEGGLYEQFF; cdr3_nt: TGTGCCAGCAGCCCCCCCCAACTAGAGGGGGGTCTCTATGAGCAGTTCTTC
clone_size: -; j_call: TRBJ2-2; v_call: TRBV5-4; d_call: -; cdr3_aa: CASSLDPGVTTGEMFF; cdr3_nt: TGTGCCAGCAGCTTGGATCCCGGGGTCACCACCGGGGAGATGTTTTTT
clone_size: many; j_call: TRBJ2-1; v_call: TRBV6-5; d_call: -; cdr3_aa: CASSSDSYNEQFF; cdr3_nt: TGTGCCAGCAGCTCTGACAGTTACAATGAGCAGTTCTTC
clone_size: many; j_call: TRBJ1-1; v_call: TRBV20-1; d_call: -; cdr3_aa: CSAKPPFGGEAFF; cdr3_nt: TGCAGTGCTAAACCCCCATTTGGCGGTGAAGCTTTCTTT
clone_size: -; j_call: TRBJ2-5; v_call: TRBV11-3; d_call: TRBD2; cdr3_aa: CASSSRWTSGVESQYF; cdr3_nt: TGTGCCAGCAGCTCTCGCTGGACTAGCGGGGTGGAGAGCCAGTACTTC
clone_size: many; j_call: TRBJ2-6; v_call: TRBV5-5; d_call: -; cdr3_aa: CASSYPRGSTDSGANVLTF; cdr3_nt: TGTGCCAGCAGCTACCCGAGGGGATCGACAGACTCTGGGGCCAACGTCCTGACTTTC
clone_size: -; j_call: TRBJ2-5; v_call: TRBV11-2; d_call: -; cdr3_aa: CTSSLAARAWVQTQYF; cdr3_nt: TGTACCAGCAGCTTAGCCGCGCGGGCATGGGTACAGACCCAGTACTTC
clone_size: -; j_call: TRBJ2-7; v_call: TRBV6-2/TRBV6-3; d_call: -; cdr3_aa: CTSSYSDGTTYEQYF; cdr3_nt: TGTACCAGCAGTTACTCTGACGGAACCACATACGAGCAGTACTTC
clone_size: once; j_call: TRBJ2-5; v_call: TRBV7-8; d_call: -; cdr3_aa: CASSFRLVGASETQNF; cdr3_nt: TGTGCCAGCAGCTTTAGACTAGTGGGGGCTTCAGAGACCCAGAACTTC
clone_size: many; j_call: TRBJ2-2; v_call: TRBV20-1; d_call: -; cdr3_aa: CSAREGTLDSGELFF; cdr3_nt: TGCAGTGCTAGAGAGGGGACTCTAGACAGCGGGGAGCTGTTTTTT
clone_size: many; j_call: TRBJ2-5; v_call: TRBV4-1; d_call: TRBD1; cdr3_aa: CASSPDRDDQETQYF; cdr3_nt: TGCGCCAGCAGTCCCGACAGGGACGACCAAGAGACCCAGTACTTC
clone_size: -; j_call: TRBJ2-7; v_call: TRBV28; d_call: -; cdr3_aa: CASSSWTDQYF; cdr3_nt: TGTGCCAGCAGTTCATGGACCGATCAGTACTTC
clone_size: -; j_call: TRBJ1-1; v_call: TRBV5-4; d_call: -; cdr3_aa: CASSLAHGREGTEAFF; cdr3_nt: TGTGCCAGCAGCTTGGCACACGGGCGTGAGGGCACTGAAGCTTTCTTT
clone_size: -; j_call: TRBJ2-1; v_call: TRBV10-3; d_call: TRBD2; cdr3_aa: CAIRGSGRDISYNEHFF; cdr3_nt: TGTGCAATCAGGGGAAGCGGGAGGGACATCTCCTACAATGAGCATTTCTTC
clone_size: -; j_call: TRBJ2-3; v_call: TRBV7-2; d_call: -; cdr3_aa: CASSLGGCTDTQYF; cdr3_nt: TGTGCCAGCAGCTTAGGAGGATGCACAGATACGCAGTATTTT
clone_size: -; j_call: TRBJ2-5; v_call: TRBV20-1; d_call: -; cdr3_aa: CSSPGLDRETQYF; cdr3_nt: TGCAGTTCCCCAGGGCTGGATAGGGAGACCCAGTACTTC
clone_size: many; j_call: TRBJ2-1; v_call: TRBV11-3; d_call: TRBD1; cdr3_aa: CASSSRQGYNEQFF; cdr3_nt: TGTGCCAGCAGCTCCCGACAGGGTTACAATGAGCAGTTCTTC